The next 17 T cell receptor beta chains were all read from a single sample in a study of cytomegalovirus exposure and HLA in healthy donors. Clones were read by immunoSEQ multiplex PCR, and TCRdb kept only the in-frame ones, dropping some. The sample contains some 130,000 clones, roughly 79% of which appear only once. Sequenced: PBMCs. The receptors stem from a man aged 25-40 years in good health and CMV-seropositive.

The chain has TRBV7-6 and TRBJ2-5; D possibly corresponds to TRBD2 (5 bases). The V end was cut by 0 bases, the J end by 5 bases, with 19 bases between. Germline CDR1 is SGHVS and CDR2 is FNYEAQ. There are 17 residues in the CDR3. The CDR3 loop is CASSLAQRPLLRETQYF. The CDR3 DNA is TGTGCCAGCAGCTTAGCGCAGCGGCCGCTTCTGCGGGAGACCCAGTACTTC.

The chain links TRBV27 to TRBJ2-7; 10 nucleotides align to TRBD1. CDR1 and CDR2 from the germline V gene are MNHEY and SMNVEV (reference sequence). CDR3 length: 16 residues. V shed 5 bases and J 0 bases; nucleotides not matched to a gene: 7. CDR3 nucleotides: TGTGCCAGCAGTCAACTGACAGGGGGCGTCTCCTACGAGCAGTACTTC. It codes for CASSQLTGGVSYEQYF.

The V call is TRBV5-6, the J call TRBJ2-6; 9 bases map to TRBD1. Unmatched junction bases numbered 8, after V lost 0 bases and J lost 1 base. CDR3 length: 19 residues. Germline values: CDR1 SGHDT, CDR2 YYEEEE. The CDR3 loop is CASSLAWGTGRSGANVLTF. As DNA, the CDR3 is TGTGCCAGCAGCTTGGCTTGGGGGACAGGGAGATCTGGGGCCAACGTCCTGACTTTC.

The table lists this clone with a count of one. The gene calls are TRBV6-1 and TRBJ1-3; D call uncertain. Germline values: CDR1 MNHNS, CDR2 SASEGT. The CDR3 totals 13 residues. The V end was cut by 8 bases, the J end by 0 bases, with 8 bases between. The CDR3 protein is CASVGVSGNTIYF. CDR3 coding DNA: TGTGCCAGCGTCGGGGTCTCTGGAAACACCATATATTTT.

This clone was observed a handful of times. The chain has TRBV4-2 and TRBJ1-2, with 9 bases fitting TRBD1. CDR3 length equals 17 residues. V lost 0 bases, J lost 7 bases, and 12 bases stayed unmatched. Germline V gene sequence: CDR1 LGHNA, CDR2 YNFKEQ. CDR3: CASSQDRGQGTLFGYTF. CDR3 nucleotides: TGTGCCAGCAGCCAAGATCGGGGACAGGGAACACTCTTTGGCTACACCTTC.

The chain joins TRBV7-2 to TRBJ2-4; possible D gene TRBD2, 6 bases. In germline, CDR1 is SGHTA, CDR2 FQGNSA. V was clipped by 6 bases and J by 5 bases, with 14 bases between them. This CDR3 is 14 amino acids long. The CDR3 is CASSTRGGENIQYF. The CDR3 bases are TGTGCCAGCAGTACCCGAGGCGGGGAAAACATTCAGTACTTC.

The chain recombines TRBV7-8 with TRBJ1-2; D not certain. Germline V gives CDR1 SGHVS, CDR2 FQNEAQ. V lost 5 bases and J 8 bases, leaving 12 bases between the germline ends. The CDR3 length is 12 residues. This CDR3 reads CASSPWSQGYTF. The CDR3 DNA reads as TGTGCCAGCAGCCCATGGTCACAGGGCTACACCTTC.

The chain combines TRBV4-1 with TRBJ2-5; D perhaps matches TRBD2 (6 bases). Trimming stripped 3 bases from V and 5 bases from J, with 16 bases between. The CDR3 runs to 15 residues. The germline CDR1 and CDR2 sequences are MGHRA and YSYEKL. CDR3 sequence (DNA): TGCGCCAGCAGCCAGGCGGGACGCCGCGTGGAGACCCAGTACTTC. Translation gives CASSQAGRRVETQYF.

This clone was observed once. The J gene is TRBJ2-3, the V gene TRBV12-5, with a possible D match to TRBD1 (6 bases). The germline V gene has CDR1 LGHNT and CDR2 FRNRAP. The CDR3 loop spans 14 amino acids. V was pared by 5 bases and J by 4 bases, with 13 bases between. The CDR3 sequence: CASGTGQMADTQYF. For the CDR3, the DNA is TGTGCTAGTGGTACCGGACAGATGGCAGATACGCAGTATTTT.

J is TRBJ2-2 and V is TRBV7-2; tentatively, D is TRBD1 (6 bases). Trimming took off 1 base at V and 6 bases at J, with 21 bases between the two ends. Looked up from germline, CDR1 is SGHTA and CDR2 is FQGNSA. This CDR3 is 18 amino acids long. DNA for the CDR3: TGTGCCAGCAGCTTAGTATGGTTCGGGCAGGGGAGCGCCGGGGAGCTGTTTTTT. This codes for CASSLVWFGQGSAGELFF.

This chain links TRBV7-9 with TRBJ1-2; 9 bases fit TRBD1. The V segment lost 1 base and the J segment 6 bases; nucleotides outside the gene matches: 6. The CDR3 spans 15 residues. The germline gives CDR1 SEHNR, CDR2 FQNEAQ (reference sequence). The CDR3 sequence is CASSLGDRESDGYTF. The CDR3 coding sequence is TGTGCCAGCAGCTTAGGGGACAGGGAGAGTGATGGCTACACCTTC.

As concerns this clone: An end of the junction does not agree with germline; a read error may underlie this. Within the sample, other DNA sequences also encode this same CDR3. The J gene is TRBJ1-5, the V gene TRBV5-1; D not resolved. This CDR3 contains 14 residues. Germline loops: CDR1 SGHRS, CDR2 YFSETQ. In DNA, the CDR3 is TGCGCCAGCAGTTTGGGAGCTAGCAATCAGCCCCAGCATTTT. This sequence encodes CASSLGASNQPQHF.

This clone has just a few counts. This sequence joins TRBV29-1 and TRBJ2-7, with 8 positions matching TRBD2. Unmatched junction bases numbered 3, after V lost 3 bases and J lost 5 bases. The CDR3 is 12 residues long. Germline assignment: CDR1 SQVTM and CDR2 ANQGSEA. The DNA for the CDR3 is TGCAGCGTTGACGGGGGGGCCCACGAGCAGTACTTC. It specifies CSVDGGAHEQYF.

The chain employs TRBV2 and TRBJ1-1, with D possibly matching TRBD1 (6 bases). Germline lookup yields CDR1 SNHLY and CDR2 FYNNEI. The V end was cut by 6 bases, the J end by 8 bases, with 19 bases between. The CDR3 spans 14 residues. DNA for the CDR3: TGTGCCAGCAGGACTTCAGGGGAATTGGGGGAAGCTTTCTTT. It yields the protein CASRTSGELGEAFF.

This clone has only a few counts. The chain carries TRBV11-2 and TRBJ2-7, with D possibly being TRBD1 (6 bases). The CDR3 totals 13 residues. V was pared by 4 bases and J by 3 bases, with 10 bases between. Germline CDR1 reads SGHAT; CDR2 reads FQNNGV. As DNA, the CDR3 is TGTGCCAGCAGCTCGACGGACAGCTACGAGCAGTACTTC. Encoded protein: CASSSTDSYEQYF.

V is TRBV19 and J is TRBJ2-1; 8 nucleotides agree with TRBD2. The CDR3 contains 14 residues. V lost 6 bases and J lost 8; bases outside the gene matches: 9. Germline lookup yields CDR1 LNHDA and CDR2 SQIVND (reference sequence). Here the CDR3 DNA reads TGTGCCAGTAGCGGGAGGGGTATTTGGGATGAGCAGTTCTTC. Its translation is CASSGRGIWDEQFF.

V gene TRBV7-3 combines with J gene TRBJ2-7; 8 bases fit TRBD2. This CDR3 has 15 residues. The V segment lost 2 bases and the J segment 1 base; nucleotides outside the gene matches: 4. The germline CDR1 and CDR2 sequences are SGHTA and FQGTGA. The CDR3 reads CASSLFGGVSYEQYF. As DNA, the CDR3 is TGTGCCAGCAGCTTATTCGGGGGGGTTTCCTACGAGCAGTACTTC.